Below, 11 T cell receptor beta chains from the same sample are listed, as sequenced in a study of T cell clones after liver transplantation. Assay: immunoSEQ multiplex PCR; the TCRdb copy retains only in-frame clones and omits some. The sample yields tens of thousands of clones, about four fifths seen once. The input for sequencing was CD4+ T cells from blood, taken before liver transplant. The receptors here all came from a human donor who received a liver transplant.

The chain recombines TRBV6-4 with TRBJ2-1; the match to TRBD1 covers 10 bases. Germline values: CDR1 MRHNA, CDR2 SNTAGT. V was pared by 6 bases and J by 3 bases, with 5 bases of the junction left unmatched. This CDR3 region has 15 residues. DNA of the CDR3: TGTGCCAGCAGCCTTGGACAGGGGGTCTACAATGAGCAGTTCTTC. Translated: CASSLGQGVYNEQFF.

V usage is TRBV6-1 and J usage is TRBJ2-7; a possible D gene is TRBD2 (7 bases). Trimming removed 1 base at V and 4 bases at J, with 17 bases between. The CDR3 sequence is 16 residues long. CDR1 is MNHNS, CDR2 SASEGT, per germline. The CDR3 protein is CASSEVKGGSRYEQYF. For the CDR3, the DNA is TGTGCCAGCAGTGAAGTGAAGGGGGGGTCCCGGTACGAGCAGTACTTC.

The genes are TRBV7-8 and TRBJ1-1, with TRBD1 matching 7 bases. CDR1 is SGHVS, CDR2 FQNEAQ, per germline. The CDR3 extends over 13 amino acids. V was pared by 4 bases and J by 6 bases, with 5 bases of the junction left unmatched. CDR3 sequence (DNA): TGTGCCAGCAGCTCCGACAGGGAGGCTGAAGCTTTCTTT. Residues: CASSSDREAEAFF.

The chain is built from TRBV5-1 and TRBJ2-3; 9 bases align to TRBD1. With V trimmed by 4 bases and J by 1 base, 1 base remained unmatched. The CDR3 is 14 amino acids. Per germline, CDR1 SGHRS and CDR2 YFSETQ. In DNA, the CDR3 is TGCGCCAGCAGCCGGGACAGGGGCACAGATACGCAGTATTTT. Translating gives CASSRDRGTDTQYF. The complete variable domain, with remaining parts taken from reference TRBV5-1 and TRBJ2-3, reads KAGVTQTPRYLIKTRGQQVTLSCSPISGHRSVSWYQQTPGQGLQFLFEYFSETQRNKGNFPGRFSGRQFSNSRSEMNVSTLELGDSALYLCASSRDRGTDTQYFGPGTRLTVL.

This sequence joins TRBV5-1 and TRBJ2-7, with D possibly being TRBD2 (5 bases). CDR3 length: 14 amino acids. The V and J ends lost 2 bases and 1 base respectively, with 10 bases between them. The germline gives CDR1 SGHRS, CDR2 YFSETQ. The CDR3 nucleotides read TGCGCCAGCAGCTTATCGGGGATTTCCTACGAGCAGTACTTC. Translated: CASSLSGISYEQYF.

This rearrangement joins TRBV6-1 to TRBJ2-7; D may be TRBD2 (6 bases). Germline CDR1 is MNHNS and CDR2 is SASEGT. The CDR3 contains 13 residues. Trimming removed 6 bases at V and 5 bases at J, with 14 bases between. CDR3 residues: CASRPGGWNEQYF. In DNA form, the CDR3 reads TGTGCCAGCAGGCCCGGGGGATGGAACGAGCAGTACTTC.

This clone has only a few counts. The genes are TRBV6-1 and TRBJ1-5; D remains ambiguous. With 0 bases removed from V and 3 bases from J, the gap between germline ends came to 3 bases. This CDR3 spans 13 amino acids. Germline V gene data show CDR1 as MNHNS and CDR2 as SASEGT. CDR3 amino acids: CASSEALNQPQHF. The CDR3 nucleotides are TGTGCCAGCAGTGAAGCCCTCAATCAGCCCCAGCATTTT.

The chain uses TRBV6-5 and TRBJ2-5; TRBD2 is a possible D gene (5 bases). Trimming left V 3 bases short and J 3 bases short, with 17 bases between. This CDR3 region has 16 residues. Germline V gene sequence: CDR1 MNHEY, CDR2 SVGAGI. The CDR3 DNA reads as TGTGCCAGCAGTTATCCCGAGGGTTGGCCCGAAGAGACCCAGTACTTC. It is translated as CASSYPEGWPEETQYF.

The chain couples TRBV7-9 to TRBJ2-5; 7 bases align to TRBD2. Unmatched junction bases numbered 7, after V lost 5 bases and J lost 4 bases. Germline V CDR1 and CDR2: SEHNR, FQNEAQ (reference sequence). The CDR3 runs 14 residues. In DNA form, the CDR3 reads TGTGCCAGCAGCCGAGCCGCGGGGGTAGAGACCCAGTACTTC. This translates into CASSRAAGVETQYF. The full variable domain, in which reference TRBV7-9 and TRBJ2-5 provide the parts outside the CDR3, is DTGVSQNPRHKITKRGQNVTFRCDPISEHNRLYWYRQTLGQGPEFLTYFQNEAQLEKSRLLSDRFSAERPKGSFSTLEIQRTEQGDSAMYLCASSRAAGVETQYFGPGTRLLVL.

The genes are TRBV28 and TRBJ2-7, with D tentatively TRBD1 (6 bases). V lost 9 bases and J lost 2, with 11 bases in between. The CDR3 extends over 12 amino acids. Germline assignment: CDR1 MDHEN and CDR2 SYDVKM. The CDR3 protein is CASGTWAYEQYF. The CDR3 DNA sequence: TGTGCCAGTGGGACATGGGCCTACGAGCAGTACTTC.

This rearrangement joins TRBV29-1 to TRBJ1-1, with no clear D. V dropped 3 bases and J dropped 5 bases, with 13 bases sitting between them. The germline gives CDR1 SQVTM, CDR2 ANQGSEA. The CDR3 is 13 amino acids. The CDR3 protein is CSVEVSRRTEAFF. The CDR3 nucleotides are TGCAGCGTTGAGGTCTCCCGTCGGACTGAAGCTTTCTTT. The full variable domain, rest sourced from reference TRBV29-1 and TRBJ1-1, is SAVISQKPSRDICQRGTSLTIQCQVDSQVTMMFWYRQQPGQSLTLIATANQGSEATYESGFVIDKFPISRPNLTFSTLTVSNMSPEDSSIYLCSVEVSRRTEAFFGQGTRLTVV.